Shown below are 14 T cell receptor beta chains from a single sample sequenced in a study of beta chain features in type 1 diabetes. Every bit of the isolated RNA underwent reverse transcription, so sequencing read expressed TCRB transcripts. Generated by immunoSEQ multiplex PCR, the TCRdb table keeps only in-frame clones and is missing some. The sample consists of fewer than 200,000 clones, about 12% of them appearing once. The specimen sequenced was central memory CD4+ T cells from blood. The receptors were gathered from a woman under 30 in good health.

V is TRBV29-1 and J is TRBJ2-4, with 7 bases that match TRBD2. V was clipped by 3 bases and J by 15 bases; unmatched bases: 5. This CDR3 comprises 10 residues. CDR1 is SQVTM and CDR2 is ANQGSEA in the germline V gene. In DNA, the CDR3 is TGCAGCGTTGAGCGGGAGACAGTGTACTTC. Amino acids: CSVERETVYF.

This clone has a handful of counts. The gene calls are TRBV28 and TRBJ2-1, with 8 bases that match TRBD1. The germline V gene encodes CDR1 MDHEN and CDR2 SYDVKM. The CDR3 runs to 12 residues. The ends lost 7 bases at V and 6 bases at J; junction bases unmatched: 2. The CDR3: CASTTGGNEQFF. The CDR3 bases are TGTGCCAGCACCACAGGGGGCAATGAGCAGTTCTTC.

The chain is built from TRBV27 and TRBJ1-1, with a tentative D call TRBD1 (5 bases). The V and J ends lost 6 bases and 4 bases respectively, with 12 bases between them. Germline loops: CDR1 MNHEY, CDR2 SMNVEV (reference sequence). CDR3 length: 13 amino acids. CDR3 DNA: TGTGCCAGCAGCACCTTTAGGGGCACTGAAGCTTTCTTT. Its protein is CASSTFRGTEAFF.

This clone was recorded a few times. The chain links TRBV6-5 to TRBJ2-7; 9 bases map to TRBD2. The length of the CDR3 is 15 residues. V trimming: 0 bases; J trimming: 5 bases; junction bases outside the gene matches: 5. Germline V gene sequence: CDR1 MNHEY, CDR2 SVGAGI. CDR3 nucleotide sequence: TGTGCCAGCAGTTACTCCTCTAGCGGGAACCACGAGCAGTACTTC. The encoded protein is CASSYSSSGNHEQYF.

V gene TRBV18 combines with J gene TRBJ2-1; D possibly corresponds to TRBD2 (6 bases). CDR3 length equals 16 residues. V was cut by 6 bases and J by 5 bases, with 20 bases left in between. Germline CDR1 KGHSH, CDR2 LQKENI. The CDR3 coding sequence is TGTGCCAGCTCGCTTCGAGCGGGCGGGTTAAACAATGAGCAGTTCTTC. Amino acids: CASSLRAGGLNNEQFF.

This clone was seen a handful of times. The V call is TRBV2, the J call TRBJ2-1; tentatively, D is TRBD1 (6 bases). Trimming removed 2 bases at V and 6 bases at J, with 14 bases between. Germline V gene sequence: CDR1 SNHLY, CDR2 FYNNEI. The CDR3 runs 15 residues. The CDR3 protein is CASSESGRGSNEQFF. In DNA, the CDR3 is TGTGCCAGCAGTGAAAGCGGCAGGGGAAGCAATGAGCAGTTCTTC.

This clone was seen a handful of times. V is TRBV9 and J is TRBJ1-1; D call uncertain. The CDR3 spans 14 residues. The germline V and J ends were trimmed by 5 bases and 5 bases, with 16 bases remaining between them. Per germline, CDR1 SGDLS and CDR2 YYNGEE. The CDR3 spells CASRLTEVYTEAFF. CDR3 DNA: TGTGCCAGCAGGCTGACGGAGGTATATACTGAAGCTTTCTTT.

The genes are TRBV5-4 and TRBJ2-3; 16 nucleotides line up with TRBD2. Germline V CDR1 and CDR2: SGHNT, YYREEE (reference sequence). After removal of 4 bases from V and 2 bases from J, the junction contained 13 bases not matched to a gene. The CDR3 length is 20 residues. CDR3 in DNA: TGTGCCAGCAGCGGAACCCCGGGACTAGCGGGAGGGGGACCCACAGATACGCAGTATTTT. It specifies CASSGTPGLAGGGPTDTQYF.

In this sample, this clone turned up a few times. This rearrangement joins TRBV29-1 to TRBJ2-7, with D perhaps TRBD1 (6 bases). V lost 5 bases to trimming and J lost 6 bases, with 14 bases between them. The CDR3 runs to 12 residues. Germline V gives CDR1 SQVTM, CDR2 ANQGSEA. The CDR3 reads CSVRQGSAEQYF. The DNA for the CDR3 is TGCAGCGTTAGGCAGGGGAGCGCCGAGCAGTACTTC.

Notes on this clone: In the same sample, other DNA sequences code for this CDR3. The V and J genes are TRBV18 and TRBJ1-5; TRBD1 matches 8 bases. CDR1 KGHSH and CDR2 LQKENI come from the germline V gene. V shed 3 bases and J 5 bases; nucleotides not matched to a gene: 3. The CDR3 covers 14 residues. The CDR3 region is CASSPGTGDQPQHF. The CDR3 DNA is TGTGCCAGCTCACCCGGGACAGGCGATCAGCCCCAGCATTTT.

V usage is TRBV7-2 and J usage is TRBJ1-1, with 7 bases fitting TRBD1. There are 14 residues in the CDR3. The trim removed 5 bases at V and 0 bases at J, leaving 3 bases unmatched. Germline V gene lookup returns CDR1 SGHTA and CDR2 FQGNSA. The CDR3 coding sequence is TGTGCCAGCAGCACGGGACAGTTGAACACTGAAGCTTTCTTT. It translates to CASSTGQLNTEAFF.

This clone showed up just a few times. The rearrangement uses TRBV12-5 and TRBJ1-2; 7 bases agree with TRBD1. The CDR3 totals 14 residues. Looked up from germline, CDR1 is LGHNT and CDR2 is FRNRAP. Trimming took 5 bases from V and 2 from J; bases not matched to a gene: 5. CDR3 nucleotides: TGTGCTAGTGGTCACACGACAGGGAACTATGGCTACACCTTC. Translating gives CASGHTTGNYGYTF.

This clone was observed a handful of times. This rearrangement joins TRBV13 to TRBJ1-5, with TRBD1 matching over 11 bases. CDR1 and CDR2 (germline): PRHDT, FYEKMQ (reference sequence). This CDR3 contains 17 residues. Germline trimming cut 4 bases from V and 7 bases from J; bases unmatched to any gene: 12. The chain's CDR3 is CASSSPRTGGLGQPQHF. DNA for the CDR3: TGTGCCAGCAGCTCCCCCCGGACAGGGGGCTTAGGGCAGCCCCAGCATTTT.

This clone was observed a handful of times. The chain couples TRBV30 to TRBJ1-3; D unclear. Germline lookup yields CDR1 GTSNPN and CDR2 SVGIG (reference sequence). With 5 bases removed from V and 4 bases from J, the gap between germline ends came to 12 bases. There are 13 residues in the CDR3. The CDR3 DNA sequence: TGTGCCTGGGGCTGGACGGGAGGAAACACCATATATTTT. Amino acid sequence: CAWGWTGGNTIYF.